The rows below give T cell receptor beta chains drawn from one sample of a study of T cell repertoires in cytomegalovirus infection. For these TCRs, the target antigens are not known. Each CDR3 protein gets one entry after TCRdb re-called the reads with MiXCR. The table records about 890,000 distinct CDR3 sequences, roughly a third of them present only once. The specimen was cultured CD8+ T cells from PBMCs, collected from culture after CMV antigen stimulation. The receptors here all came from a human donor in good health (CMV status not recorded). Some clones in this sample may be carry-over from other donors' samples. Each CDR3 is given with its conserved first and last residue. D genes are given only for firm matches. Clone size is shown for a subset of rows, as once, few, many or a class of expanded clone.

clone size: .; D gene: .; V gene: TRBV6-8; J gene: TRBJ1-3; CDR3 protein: CASRNTGTGNTIYF; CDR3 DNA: TGTGCCAGCAGAAACACAGGGACTGGAAACACCATATATTTT
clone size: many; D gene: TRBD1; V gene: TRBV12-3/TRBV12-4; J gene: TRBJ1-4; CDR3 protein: CASSLSRTGGSEKLFF; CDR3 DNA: TGTGCCAGCAGTCTGTCTCGGACAGGGGGATCTGAAAAACTGTTTTTT
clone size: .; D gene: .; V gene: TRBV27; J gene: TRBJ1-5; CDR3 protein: CASSDDGKQPQHF; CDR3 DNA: TGTGCCAGCAGTGACGACGGAAAACAGCCCCAGCATTTT
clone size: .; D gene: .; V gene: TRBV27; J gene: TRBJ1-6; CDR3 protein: CASPSSPLHF; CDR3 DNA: TGTGCCAGCCCTAGTTCACCCCTCCACTTT
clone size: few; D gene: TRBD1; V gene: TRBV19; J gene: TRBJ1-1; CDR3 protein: CASSIRDSSNTEAFF; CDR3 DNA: TGTGCCAGTAGTATAAGGGACAGCTCGAACACTGAAGCTTTCTTT
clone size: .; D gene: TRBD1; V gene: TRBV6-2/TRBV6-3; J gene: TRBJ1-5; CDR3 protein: CASLGTENNQPQHF; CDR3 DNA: TGTGCCAGCCTCGGGACAGAGAACAATCAGCCCCAGCATTTT
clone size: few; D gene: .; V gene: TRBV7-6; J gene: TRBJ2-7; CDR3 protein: CASSPPSGSLSF; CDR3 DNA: TGTGCCAGCAGCCCGCCCTCCGGGTCCTTGAGCTTC
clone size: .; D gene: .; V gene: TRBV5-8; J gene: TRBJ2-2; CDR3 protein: CASSLEEGYGELFF; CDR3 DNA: TGTGCCAGCAGCTTGGAGGAAGGTTACGGGGAGCTGTTTTTT
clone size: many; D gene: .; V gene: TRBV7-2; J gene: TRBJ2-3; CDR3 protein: CASSLWGLAVDTQYF; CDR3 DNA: TGTGCCAGCAGCTTGTGGGGGCTTGCGGTAGATACGCAGTATTTT
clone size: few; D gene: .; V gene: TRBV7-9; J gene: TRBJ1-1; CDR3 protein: CASDPLNTEAFF; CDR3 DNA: TGTGCCAGCGACCCTTTGAACACTGAAGCTTTCTTT
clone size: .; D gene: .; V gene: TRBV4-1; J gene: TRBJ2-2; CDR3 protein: CASSHAMQDHNLGSGELFF; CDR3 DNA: TGCGCCAGCAGCCACGCTATGCAGGACCACAACCTAGGGTCCGGGGAGCTGTTTTTT
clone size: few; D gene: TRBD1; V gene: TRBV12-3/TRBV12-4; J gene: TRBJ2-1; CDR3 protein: CASIDPGQGAFEQFF; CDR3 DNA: TGTGCCAGCATCGATCCGGGACAGGGGGCTTTTGAGCAGTTCTTC
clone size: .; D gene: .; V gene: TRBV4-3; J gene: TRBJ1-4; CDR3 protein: CASSQGKDRVNEKLFF; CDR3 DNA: TGCGCCAGCAGCCAAGGGAAAGACAGAGTGAATGAAAAACTGTTTTTT
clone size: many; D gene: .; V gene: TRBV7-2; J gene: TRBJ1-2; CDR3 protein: CASILGGDGYTF; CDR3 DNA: TGTGCCAGCATCTTGGGGGGGGACGGCTACACCTTC
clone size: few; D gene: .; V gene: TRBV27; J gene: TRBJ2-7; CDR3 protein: CASSPWTGYYEQYF; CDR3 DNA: TGTGCCAGCAGTCCCTGGACCGGGTACTACGAGCAGTACTTC
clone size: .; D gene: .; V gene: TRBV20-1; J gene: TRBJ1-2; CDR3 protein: CSARDSVMGGYTF; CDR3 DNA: TGCAGTGCTAGAGATTCCGTAATGGGTGGCTACACCTTC
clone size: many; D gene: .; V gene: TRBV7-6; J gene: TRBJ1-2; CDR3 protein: CASSSNEGAYGYTF; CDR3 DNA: TGTGCCAGCAGTTCAAACGAGGGAGCCTATGGCTACACCTTC
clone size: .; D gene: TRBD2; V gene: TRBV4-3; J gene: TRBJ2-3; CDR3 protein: CASSQLLAGGGLPTDTQYF; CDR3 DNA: TGCGCCAGCAGCCAACTTTTAGCGGGGGGCGGACTACCCACAGATACGCAGTATTTT
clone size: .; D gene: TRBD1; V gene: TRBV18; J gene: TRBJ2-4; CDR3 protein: CASSRTGDQLAKNIQYF; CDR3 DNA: TGTGCCAGCTCACGGACAGGGGACCAATTAGCCAAAAACATTCAGTACTTC
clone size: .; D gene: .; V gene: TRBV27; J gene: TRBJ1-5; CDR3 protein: CASKLGAYSNQPQHF; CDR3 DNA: TGTGCCAGCAAGTTAGGAGCCTATAGCAATCAGCCCCAGCATTTT
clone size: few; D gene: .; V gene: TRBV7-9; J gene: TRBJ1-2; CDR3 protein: CASSFVQAVSYGYTF; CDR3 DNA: TGTGCCAGCAGCTTCGTACAGGCGGTCAGCTATGGCTACACCTTC
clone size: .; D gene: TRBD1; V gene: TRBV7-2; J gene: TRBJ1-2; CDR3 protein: CASSSAGTGNDYTF; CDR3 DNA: TGTGCCAGCAGCTCAGCCGGGACAGGGAACGACTACACCTTC
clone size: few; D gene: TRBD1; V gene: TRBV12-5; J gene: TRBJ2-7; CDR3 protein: CASGGQGTHEQYF; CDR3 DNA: TGTGCTAGTGGGGGACAGGGGACCCACGAGCAGTACTTC
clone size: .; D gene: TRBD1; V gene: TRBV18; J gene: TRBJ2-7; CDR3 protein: CASSPGTGEYEQYF; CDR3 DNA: TGTGCCAGCTCACCAGGGACAGGGGAATACGAGCAGTACTTC
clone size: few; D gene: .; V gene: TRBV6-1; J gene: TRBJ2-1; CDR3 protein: CASSVGVAEEQFF; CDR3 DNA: TGTGCCAGCAGTGTAGGTGTGGCCGAAGAGCAGTTCTTC
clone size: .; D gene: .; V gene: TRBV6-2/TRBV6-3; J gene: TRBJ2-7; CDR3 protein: CASSYEMSYEQYF; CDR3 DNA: TGTGCCAGCAGTTATGAGATGTCCTACGAGCAGTACTTC
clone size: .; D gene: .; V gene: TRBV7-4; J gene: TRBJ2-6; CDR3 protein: CASSARTSSGANVLTF; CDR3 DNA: TGTGCCAGCAGCGCTAGAACGAGCTCTGGGGCCAACGTCCTGACTTTC
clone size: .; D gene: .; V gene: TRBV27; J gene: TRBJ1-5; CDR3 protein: CASSLSLGGDGQPQHF; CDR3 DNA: TGTGCCAGCAGTTTATCGTTGGGAGGGGACGGTCAGCCCCAGCATTTT
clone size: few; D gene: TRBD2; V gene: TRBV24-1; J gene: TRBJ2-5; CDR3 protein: CATSDFSGLAEETQYF; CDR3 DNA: TGTGCCACCAGTGATTTCTCGGGACTAGCGGAGGAGACCCAGTACTTC
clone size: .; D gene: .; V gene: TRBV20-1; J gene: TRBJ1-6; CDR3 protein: CSARDPPERGSSYNSPLHF; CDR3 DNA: TGCAGTGCTAGAGATCCCCCCGAGCGGGGTAGCTCCTATAATTCACCCCTCCACTTT
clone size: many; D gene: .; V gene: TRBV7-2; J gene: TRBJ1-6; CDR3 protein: CASSFGGKGSPLHF; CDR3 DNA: TGTGCCAGCAGCTTTGGGGGAAAAGGATCACCCCTCCACTTT
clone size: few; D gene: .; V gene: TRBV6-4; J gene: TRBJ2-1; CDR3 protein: CASSDSGQALREQFF; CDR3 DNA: TGTGCCAGCAGTGACTCGGGGCAGGCCCTCCGAGAGCAGTTCTTC
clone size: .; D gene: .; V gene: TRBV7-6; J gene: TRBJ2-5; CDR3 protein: CASSLEPGLGETQYF; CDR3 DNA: TGTGCTAGCAGCTTAGAGCCAGGGTTGGGTGAGACCCAGTACTTC
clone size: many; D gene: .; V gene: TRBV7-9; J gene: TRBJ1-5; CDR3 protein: CASSTDNQPQHF; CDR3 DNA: TGTGCCAGCAGCACTGACAACCAGCCCCAGCATTTT
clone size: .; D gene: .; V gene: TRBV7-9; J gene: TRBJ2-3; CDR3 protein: CASSTQRGELSTDTQYF; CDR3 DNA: TGTGCCAGCAGCACACAACGCGGGGAGCTTAGCACAGATACGCAGTATTTT
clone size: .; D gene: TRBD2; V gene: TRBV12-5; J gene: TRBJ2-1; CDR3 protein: CASRPKSGTTDEQFF; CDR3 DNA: TGTGCTAGCCGACCTAAATCCGGGACTACAGATGAGCAGTTCTTC
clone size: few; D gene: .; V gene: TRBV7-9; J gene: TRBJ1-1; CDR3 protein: CASSNRNTEAFF; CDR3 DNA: TGTGCCAGCAGCAACAGGAACACTGAAGCTTTCTTT
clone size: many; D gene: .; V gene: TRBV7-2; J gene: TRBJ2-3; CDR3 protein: CASSSNREWTDTQYF; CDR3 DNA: TGTGCCAGCAGCTCCAACAGGGAATGGACAGATACGCAGTATTTT
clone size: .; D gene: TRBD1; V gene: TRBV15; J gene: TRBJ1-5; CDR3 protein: CATQGFRNQPQHF; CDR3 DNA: TGTGCCACACAGGGGTTCCGCAATCAGCCCCAGCATTTT
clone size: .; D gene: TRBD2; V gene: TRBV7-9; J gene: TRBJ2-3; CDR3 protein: CASSLERGGPDTQYF; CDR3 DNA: TGTGCCAGCAGCTTGGAGCGGGGGGGCCCAGATACGCAGTATTTT
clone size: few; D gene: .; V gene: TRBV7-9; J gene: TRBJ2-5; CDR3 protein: CASSLAPAIGETQYF; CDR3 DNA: TGTGCCAGCAGCTTAGCGCCGGCCATAGGAGAGACCCAGTACTTC
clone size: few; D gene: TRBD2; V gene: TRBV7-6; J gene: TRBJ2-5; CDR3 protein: CASSSSGGWGETQYF; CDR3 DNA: TGTGCCAGCAGCTCTAGCGGGGGATGGGGAGAGACCCAGTACTTC
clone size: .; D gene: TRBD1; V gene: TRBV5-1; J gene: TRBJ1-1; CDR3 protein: CASSVGVGQGNKDTEAFF; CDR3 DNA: TGCGCCAGCAGCGTTGGGGTGGGACAGGGAAACAAGGACACTGAAGCTTTCTTT
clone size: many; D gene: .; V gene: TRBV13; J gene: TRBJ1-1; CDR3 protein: CASTSGRRNTEAFF; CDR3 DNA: TGTGCCAGCACTTCGGGACGGAGGAACACTGAAGCTTTCTTT
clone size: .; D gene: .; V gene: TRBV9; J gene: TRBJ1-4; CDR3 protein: CASSFGQSTTNEKLFF; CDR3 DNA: TGTGCCAGCAGCTTCGGACAGAGCACAACTAATGAAAAACTGTTTTTT
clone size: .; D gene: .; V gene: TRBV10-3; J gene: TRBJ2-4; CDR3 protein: CAISRDPDIQYF; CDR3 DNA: TGTGCCATCAGTCGAGATCCGGACATTCAGTACTTC
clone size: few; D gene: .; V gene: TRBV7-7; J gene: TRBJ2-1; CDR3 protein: CASSLGDFPPYNEQFF; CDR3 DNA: TGTGCTAGCAGCTTAGGGGACTTCCCACCCTACAATGAGCAGTTCTTC
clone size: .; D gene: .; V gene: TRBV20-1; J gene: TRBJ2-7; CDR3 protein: CSARQGVGGYGQYF; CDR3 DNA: TGCAGTGCTAGACAGGGCGTGGGCGGCTACGGGCAGTACTTC
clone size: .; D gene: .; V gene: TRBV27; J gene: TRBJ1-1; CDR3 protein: CASRTFRGTEAFF; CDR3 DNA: TGTGCCAGCCGGACCTTCCGGGGCACTGAAGCTTTCTTT
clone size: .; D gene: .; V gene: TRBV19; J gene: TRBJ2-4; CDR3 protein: CVSRGLAKNIQYF; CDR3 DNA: TGTGTCAGCCGGGGGCTAGCCAAAAACATTCAGTACTTC